This T cell receptor (beta chain) was documented in a study of cytomegalovirus exposure and HLA in healthy donors. Study overall: In a later analysis, it was reported that the roughly 130 validation repertoires had been produced on the same platform as the 550 to 700 repertoires belonging to the first cohort.

In germline, CDR1 is SGHAT, CDR2 FQNNGV. With 0 bases removed from V and 2 bases from J, the gap between germline ends came to 10 bases. This CDR3 region has 16 residues. As to this clone: Its specificity is not known.

General study findings and limits: Reported performance of the classifier showed diagnosis of cytomegalovirus status with high specificity and sensitivity. Specificity of a few CMV-associated chains for CMV antigens was verified in vitro. The authors listed 150 to 200 TCR beta chains as cytomegalovirus-associated.

Libraries were prepared by immunoSEQ multiplex PCR; TCRdb keeps only in-frame clonotypes and omits some of them. Among some 68,000 clones, 95% to 97% were seen once, and the ten largest hold roughly 2.3%. The sequencing sample was made of PBMCs. The chain has TRBV11-2 and TRBJ1-4, with a weak D call TRBD1 (5 bases). The sequence came from a man younger than 35 in good health and CMV-seronegative. This chain's CDR3 is CASSLEWGGTNEKLFF. CDR3 DNA sequence: TGTGCCAGCAGCTTAGAGTGGGGGGGGACTAATGAAAAACTGTTTTTT.